The clone carrying this TCR beta chain was seen at least ten times. The junction had 4 bases not matched to a gene; V was cut back by 3 bases and J by 0 bases. The CDR3 is 15 amino acids. CDR1 is SGDLS and CDR2 is YYNGEE in the germline V gene. TCRdb redid the calling of the RT-PCR reads with MiXCR, one entry per CDR3 protein. In the table there are about 700,000 distinct CDR3 sequences, over 12% of which are singletons. The specimen sequenced was memory CD4+ T cells from blood. This receptor was taken from a female donor in good health, serving as a healthy control. V usage is TRBV9 and J usage is TRBJ1-1; 8 bases fit TRBD1. The CDR3 region has the DNA TGTGCCAGCAGCGATCGGACAGGGCTGAACACTGAAGCTTTCTTT. It is translated as CASSDRTGLNTEAFF.